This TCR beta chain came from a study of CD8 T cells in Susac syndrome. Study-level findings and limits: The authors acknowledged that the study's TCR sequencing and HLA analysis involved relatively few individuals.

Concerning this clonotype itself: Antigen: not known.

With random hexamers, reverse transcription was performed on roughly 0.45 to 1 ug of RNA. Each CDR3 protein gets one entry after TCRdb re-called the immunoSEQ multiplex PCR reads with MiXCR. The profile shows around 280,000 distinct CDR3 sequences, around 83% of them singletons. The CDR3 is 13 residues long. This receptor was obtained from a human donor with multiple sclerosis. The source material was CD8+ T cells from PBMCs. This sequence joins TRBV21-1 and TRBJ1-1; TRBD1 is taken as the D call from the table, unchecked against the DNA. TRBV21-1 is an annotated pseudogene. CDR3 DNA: TGTGCCAGCAGGCGCGGACAGGGGGCTAGAGCTTTCTTT. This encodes CASRRGQGARAFF.